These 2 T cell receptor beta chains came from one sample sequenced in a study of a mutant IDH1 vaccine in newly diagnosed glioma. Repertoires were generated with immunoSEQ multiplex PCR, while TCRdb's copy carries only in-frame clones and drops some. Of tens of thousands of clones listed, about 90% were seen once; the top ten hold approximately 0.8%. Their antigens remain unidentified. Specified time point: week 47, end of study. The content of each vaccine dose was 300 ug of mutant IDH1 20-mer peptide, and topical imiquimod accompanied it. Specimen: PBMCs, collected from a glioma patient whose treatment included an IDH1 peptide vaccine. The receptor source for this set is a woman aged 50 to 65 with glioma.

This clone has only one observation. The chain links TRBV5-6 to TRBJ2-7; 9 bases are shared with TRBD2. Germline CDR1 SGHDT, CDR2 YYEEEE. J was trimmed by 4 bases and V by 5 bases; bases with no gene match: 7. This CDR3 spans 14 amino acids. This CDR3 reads CASRSREGSYEQYF. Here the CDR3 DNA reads TGTGCCAGCAGATCGCGGGAGGGCTCTTACGAGCAGTACTTC.

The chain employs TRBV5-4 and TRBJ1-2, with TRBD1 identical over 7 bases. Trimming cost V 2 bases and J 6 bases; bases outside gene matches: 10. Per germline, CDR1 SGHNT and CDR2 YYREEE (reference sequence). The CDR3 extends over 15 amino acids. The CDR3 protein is CASSLGGQSHHGYTF. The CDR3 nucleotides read TGTGCCAGCAGCTTAGGGGGACAGAGCCACCATGGCTACACCTTC. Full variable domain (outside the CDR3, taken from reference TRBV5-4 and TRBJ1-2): ETGVTQSPTHLIKTRGQQVTLRCSSQSGHNTVSWYQQALGQGPQFIFQYYREEENGRGNFPPRFSGLQFPNYSSELNVNALELDDSALYLCASSLGGQSHHGYTFGSGTRLTVV.